These 13 T cell receptor beta chains came from one sample sequenced in a study of blood T cell repertoires in COVID-19. Method: immunoSEQ multiplex PCR; TCRdb's copy keeps in-frame clones and lacks some. The sample lists about 320,000 clones, 89% occurring once. The sequenced sample consisted of peripheral blood. All receptors derive from a woman aged 25 to 45 with COVID-19, enrolled during active disease.

The chain joins TRBV27 to TRBJ1-1, with D possibly TRBD1 on 5 matching bases. This CDR3 has 11 residues. The V and J ends lost 7 bases and 10 bases respectively, with 13 bases between them. CDR1 is MNHEY, CDR2 SMNVEV, per germline (reference sequence). The CDR3, as DNA: TGTGCCAGCAAATCGGCGGGGGTAGCTTTCTTT. It translates to CASKSAGVAFF.

This chain uses TRBV7-2 with TRBJ1-2; a possible D gene is TRBD1 (5 bases). This CDR3 comprises 14 residues. V lost 1 base, J lost 0 bases, and 6 bases lay in between. Germline values: CDR1 SGHTA, CDR2 FQGNSA. For the CDR3, the DNA is TGTGCCAGCAGCTTAGACAGGTCTAACTATGGCTACACCTTC. Amino acids: CASSLDRSNYGYTF.

The chain carries TRBV18 and TRBJ1-2, with 7 bases fitting TRBD1. Looked up from germline, CDR1 is KGHSH and CDR2 is LQKENI. The CDR3 extends over 17 amino acids. The J segment lost 3 bases and the V segment lost 1 base, leaving 11 bases of the junction unmatched. The CDR3 here is CASSPQEGANKDYGYTF. As DNA, the CDR3 is TGTGCCAGCTCACCACAGGAGGGGGCGAATAAGGACTATGGCTACACCTTC.

The V call is TRBV5-5, the J call TRBJ1-2; TRBD1 aligns across 7 bases. In germline, CDR1 is SGHKS, CDR2 YYEKEE (reference sequence). The ends lost 5 bases at V and 8 bases at J; junction bases unmatched: 12. The CDR3 extends over 14 amino acids. CDR3 sequence (DNA): TGTGCCAGCAGTTCCCGGACCAGGGGGATGGGCTACACCTTC. Translation: CASSSRTRGMGYTF.

The chain recombines TRBV5-6 with TRBJ1-4, with D perhaps matching TRBD1 (5 bases). The CDR3 extends over 14 amino acids. CDR1 SGHDT and CDR2 YYEEEE come from the germline V gene. Deletions cut 0 bases from V and 8 bases from J, with 11 bases between. The chain's CDR3 is CASSLGTQIEKLFF. CDR3 sequence (DNA): TGTGCCAGCAGCTTGGGGACACAAATCGAAAAACTGTTTTTT.

The rearrangement links TRBV9 to TRBJ2-7, with 9 bases identical to TRBD1. Germline CDR1 SGDLS, CDR2 YYNGEE. Losses at the gene ends were 4 bases for V and 2 bases for J; bases not matched to a gene: 4. CDR3 length equals 14 residues. Here the CDR3 reads CASSPGQGPYEQYF. The CDR3 region has the DNA TGTGCCAGCAGCCCGGGACAGGGACCCTACGAGCAGTACTTC.

V usage is TRBV2 and J usage is TRBJ1-2; a possible D gene is TRBD1 (6 bases). The length of the CDR3 is 16 residues. The V end lost 4 bases, the J end lost 5 bases, and 20 bases lay between the germline ends. The germline CDR1 and CDR2 sequences are SNHLY and FYNNEI. CDR3 in DNA: TGTGCCAGCAGTGGACAGGCGATCCTTTCGTTATATGGCTACACCTTC. It yields the protein CASSGQAILSLYGYTF.

This clone was detected a few times. The CDR3 protein is CASSAAGGPYNEQFF. The DNA for the CDR3 is TGTGCCAGTAGTGCAGCGGGGGGCCCCTACAATGAGCAGTTCTTC. The rearrangement uses TRBV19 and TRBJ2-1, with 9 bases lining up with TRBD2. Germline CDR1 reads LNHDA; CDR2 reads SQIVND (reference sequence). Unmatched junction bases numbered 4, after V lost 5 bases and J lost 2 bases. This CDR3 has 15 residues.

The chain links TRBV2 to TRBJ1-2, with D unresolved. V was clipped by 3 bases and J by 4 bases, with 9 bases between them. Germline lookup yields CDR1 SNHLY and CDR2 FYNNEI. CDR3 length: 13 residues. Here the CDR3 reads CASSDIPSYGYTF. The DNA of the CDR3 is TGTGCCAGCAGTGATATTCCGTCCTATGGCTACACCTTC. Supplemented by reference TRBV2 and TRBJ1-2, the full variable domain reads EPEVTQTPSHQVTQMGQEVILRCVPISNHLYFYWYRQILGQKVEFLVSFYNNEISEKSEIFDDQFSVERPDGSNFTLKIRSTKLEDSAMYFCASSDIPSYGYTFGSGTRLTVV.

The chain recombines TRBV5-1 with TRBJ2-2; 10 positions match TRBD2. The CDR3 is made up of 15 amino acids. Looked up from germline, CDR1 is SGHRS and CDR2 is YFSETQ. With V trimmed by 4 bases and J by 5 bases, 5 bases remained unmatched. For the CDR3, the DNA is TGCGCCAGCAGCATCGGGACTAGCGATACCGGGGAGCTGTTTTTT. The encoded protein is CASSIGTSDTGELFF. Drawing the rest from reference TRBV5-1 and TRBJ2-2, the complete variable domain is KAGVTQTPRYLIKTRGQQVTLSCSPISGHRSVSWYQQTPGQGLQFLFEYFSETQRNKGNFPGRFSGRQFSNSRSEMNVSTLELGDSALYLCASSIGTSDTGELFFGEGSRLTVL.

The V call is TRBV4-1, the J call TRBJ2-2; maybe TRBD1 (6 bases). V was pared by 4 bases and J by 4 bases, with 16 bases between. This CDR3 is built from 16 residues. The germline gives CDR1 MGHRA, CDR2 YSYEKL. The CDR3 DNA follows: TGCGCCAGCAGCCCTTCAGGGGCAGGTTTCACCGGGGAGCTGTTTTTT. This sequence encodes CASSPSGAGFTGELFF.

The chain links TRBV19 to TRBJ2-3; D uncertain. The CDR3 spans 12 residues. V lost 6 bases, J lost 5 bases, and 9 bases lay in between. The germline V gene encodes CDR1 LNHDA and CDR2 SQIVND (reference sequence). Written as DNA, the CDR3 is TGTGCCAGTAGGACGGGTGGAGATACGCAGTATTTT. As protein: CASRTGGDTQYF.

The chain links TRBV18 to TRBJ2-5; TRBD1 matches 7 bases. CDR1 is KGHSH, CDR2 LQKENI, per germline. The V and J ends lost 5 bases and 0 bases, in that order; junction bases with no gene match: 9. This CDR3 has 16 amino acids. CDR3 sequence (DNA): TGTGCCAGCTCATCTCAGGGACAGTTCTACCAAGAGACCCAGTACTTC. It specifies CASSSQGQFYQETQYF.